The sequence of this T cell receptor beta chain was determined in a study of T-cell memory formation after mild COVID-19. Constant-segment primers were used for 5'RACE, and the resulting TCR alpha and TCR beta cDNA libraries carried sample barcodes and UMIs. TCRdb independently ran MiXCR on the 5' RACE reads; one entry per CDR3 protein. This sample carries over 450,000 distinct CDR3 sequences, roughly 22% of them seen once, and the ten largest clones take about 12%. This CDR3 is built from 16 residues. The germline CDR1 and CDR2 sequences are KGHDR and SFDVKD. V was cut by 5 bases and J by 0 bases, with 14 bases left in between. Study-wide findings and caveats: The study found balanced CD4/CD8 in clones contracting day 15 to 85 and a CD4+ lean in later expanders. CD4+ contracting clones were found mainly in CM and EM, and CD8+ ones in EMRA. A subset of responding clones appeared in pre-infection memory, suggesting cross-reactive memory joined.

This clonotype was counted between two and nine times. Its antigen is not identified. The clonotype was recovered from an adult woman who had mild COVID-19 (a few samples of this study predate the infection). Cell type and time point are not known. This chain links TRBV24-1 with TRBJ2-3; D is unclear. Specimen: PBMCs or a T cell subset sorted from them (not recorded which). The CDR3 here is CATSGSLLMSTDTQYF. The CDR3 DNA follows: TGTGCCACCAGTGGTTCTCTCCTCATGAGCACAGATACGCAGTATTTT.